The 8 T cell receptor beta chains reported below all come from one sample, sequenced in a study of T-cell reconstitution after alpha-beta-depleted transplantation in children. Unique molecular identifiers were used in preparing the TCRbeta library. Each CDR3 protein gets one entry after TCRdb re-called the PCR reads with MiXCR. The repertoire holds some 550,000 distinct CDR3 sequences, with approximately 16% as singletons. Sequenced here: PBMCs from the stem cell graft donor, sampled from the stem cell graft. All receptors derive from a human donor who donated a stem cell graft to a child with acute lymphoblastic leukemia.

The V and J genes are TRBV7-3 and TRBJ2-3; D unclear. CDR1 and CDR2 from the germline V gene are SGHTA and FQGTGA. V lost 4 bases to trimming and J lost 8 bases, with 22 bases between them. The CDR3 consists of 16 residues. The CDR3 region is CASSSLLGPHVGTQYF. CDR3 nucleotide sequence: TGTGCCAGCAGCTCCTTACTTGGGCCTCATGTGGGTACGCAGTATTTT.

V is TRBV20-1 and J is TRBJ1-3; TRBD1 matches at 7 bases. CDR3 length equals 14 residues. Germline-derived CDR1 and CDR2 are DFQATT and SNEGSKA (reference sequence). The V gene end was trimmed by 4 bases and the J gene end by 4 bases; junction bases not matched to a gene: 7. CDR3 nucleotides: TGCAGTGCTATACGCGACAGGGCCGGAAACACCATATATTTT. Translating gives CSAIRDRAGNTIYF.

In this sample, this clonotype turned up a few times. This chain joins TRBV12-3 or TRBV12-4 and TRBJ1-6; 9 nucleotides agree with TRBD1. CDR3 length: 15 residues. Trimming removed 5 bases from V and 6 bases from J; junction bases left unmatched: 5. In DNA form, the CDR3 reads TGTGCCAGCAGTGATCCGGGACAGGGTAATTCACCCCTCCACTTT. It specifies CASSDPGQGNSPLHF.

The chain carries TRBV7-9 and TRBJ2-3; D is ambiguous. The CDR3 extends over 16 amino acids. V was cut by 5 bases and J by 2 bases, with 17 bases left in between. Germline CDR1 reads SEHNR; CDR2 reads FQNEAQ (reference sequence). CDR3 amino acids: CASSPPGWVHTDTQYF. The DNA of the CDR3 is TGTGCCAGCAGCCCCCCGGGCTGGGTCCACACAGATACGCAGTATTTT. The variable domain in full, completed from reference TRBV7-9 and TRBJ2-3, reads DTGVSQNPRHKITKRGQNVTFRCDPISEHNRLYWYRQTLGQGPEFLTYFQNEAQLEKSRLLSDRFSAERPKGSFSTLEIQRTEQGDSAMYLCASSPPGWVHTDTQYFGPGTRLTVL.

The CDR3 region is CASSQDPSLQFF. CDR3 DNA: TGCGCCAGCAGCCAAGATCCTAGCCTCCAGTTCTTC. The rearrangement links TRBV4-1 to TRBJ2-1; tentative D call: TRBD2 (5 bases). Germline CDR1 is MGHRA and CDR2 is YSYEKL. The CDR3 consists of 12 residues. Trimming removed 0 bases at V and 13 bases at J, with 10 bases between.

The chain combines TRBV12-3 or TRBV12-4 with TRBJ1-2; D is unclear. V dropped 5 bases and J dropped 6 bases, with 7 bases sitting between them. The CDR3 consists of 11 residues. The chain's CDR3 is CASSPRHGYTF. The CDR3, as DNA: TGTGCCAGCAGTCCCCGTCATGGCTACACCTTC.

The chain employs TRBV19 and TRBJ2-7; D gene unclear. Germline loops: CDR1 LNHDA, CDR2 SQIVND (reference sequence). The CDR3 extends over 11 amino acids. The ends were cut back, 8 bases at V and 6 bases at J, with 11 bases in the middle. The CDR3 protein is CASGPVGEQYF. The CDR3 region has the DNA TGTGCCAGTGGGCCGGTCGGCGAGCAGTACTTC.

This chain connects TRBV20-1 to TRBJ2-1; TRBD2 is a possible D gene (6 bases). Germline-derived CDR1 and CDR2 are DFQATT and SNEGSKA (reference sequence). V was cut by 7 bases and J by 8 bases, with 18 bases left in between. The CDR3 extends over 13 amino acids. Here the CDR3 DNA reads TGCAGTGTTCCGGGACTGACGGTGTATGAGCAGTTCTTC. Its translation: CSVPGLTVYEQFF.